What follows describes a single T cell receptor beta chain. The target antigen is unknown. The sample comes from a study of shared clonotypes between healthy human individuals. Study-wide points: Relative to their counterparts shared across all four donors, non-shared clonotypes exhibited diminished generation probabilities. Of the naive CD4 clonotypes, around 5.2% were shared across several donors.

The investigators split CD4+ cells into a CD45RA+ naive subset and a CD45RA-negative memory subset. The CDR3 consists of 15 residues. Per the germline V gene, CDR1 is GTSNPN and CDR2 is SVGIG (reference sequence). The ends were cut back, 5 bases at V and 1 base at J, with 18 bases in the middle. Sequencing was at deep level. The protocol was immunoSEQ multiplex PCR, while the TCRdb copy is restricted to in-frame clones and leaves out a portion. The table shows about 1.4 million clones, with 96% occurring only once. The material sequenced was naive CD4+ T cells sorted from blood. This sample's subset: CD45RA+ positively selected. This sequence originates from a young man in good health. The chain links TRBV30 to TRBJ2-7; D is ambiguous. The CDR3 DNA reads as TGTGCCTGGTCCCGGGTCGACCTTATGTCCTACGAGCAGTACTTC. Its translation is CAWSRVDLMSYEQYF.